This T cell receptor beta chain was profiled in a study of T cell changes during pregnancy in multiple sclerosis. Here immunoSEQ multiplex PCR was the method, and the copy in TCRdb shows in-frame clones only, minus some. The table has 57,000 or so clones, around 90% seen once. V shed 3 bases, J shed 5 bases, and the junction held 3 bases outside the gene matches. This CDR3 is built from 13 residues. The germline CDR1 and CDR2 sequences are SGDLS and YYNGEE. This specimen consisted of peripheral blood, obtained in the third trimester of pregnancy. The chain carries TRBV9 and TRBJ2-5, with 8 bases matching TRBD2. The TCR sequence derives from a female donor in good health, enrolled as a control in a pregnancy study. The CDR3 loop is CASSAGGSETQYF. The CDR3 nucleotides read TGTGCCAGCAGCGCGGGGGGGTCGGAGACCCAGTACTTC.